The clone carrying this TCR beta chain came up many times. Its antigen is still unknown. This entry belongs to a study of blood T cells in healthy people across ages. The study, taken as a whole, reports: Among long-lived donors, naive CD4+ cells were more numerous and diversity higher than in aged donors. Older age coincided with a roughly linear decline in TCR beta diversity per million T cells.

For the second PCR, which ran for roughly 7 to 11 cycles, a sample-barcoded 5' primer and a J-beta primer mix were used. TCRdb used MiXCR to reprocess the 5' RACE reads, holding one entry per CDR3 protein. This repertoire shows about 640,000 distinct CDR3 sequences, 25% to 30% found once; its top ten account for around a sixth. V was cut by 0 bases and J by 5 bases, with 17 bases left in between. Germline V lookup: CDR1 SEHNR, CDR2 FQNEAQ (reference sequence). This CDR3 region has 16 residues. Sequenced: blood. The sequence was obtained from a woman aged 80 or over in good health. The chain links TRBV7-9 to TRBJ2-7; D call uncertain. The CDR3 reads CASSLAWGTTKNEQYF. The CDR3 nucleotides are TGTGCCAGCAGCTTAGCCTGGGGAACGACAAAGAACGAGCAGTACTTC.